This passage covers 29 T cell receptor beta chains from one sample sequenced in a study of T cell responses to AZD1222 COVID-19 vaccine (dated by TCRdb to about 2021). The method behind the library was the immunoSEQ multiplex PCR assay. TCRdb's version of the immuneACCESS table is confined to in-frame rearrangements and falls short of the full clone set. An unresolved V gene accounts for under half of the shortfall where checked; the remainder is of unknown origin. This sample gives about 270,000 clones in total; approximately 94% of them show up just once. Jointly, the top ten make up less than 0.6% of the sample. In the paper's terms, the time point label means: about 28 days (+/-7) after the second vaccine dose. The sample in question was peripheral blood, obtained 28 days after the second AZD1222 dose. These receptors all stem from an adult who received the AZD1222 COVID-19 vaccine.

V is TRBV7-9 and J is TRBJ1-1; tentatively, D is TRBD1 (6 bases). This CDR3 is 12 amino acids long. Germline CDR1 reads SEHNR; CDR2 reads FQNEAQ (reference sequence). V was trimmed by 2 bases and J by 7 bases, leaving 8 bases between them. This chain's CDR3 is CASSLTRGEAFF. The DNA for the CDR3 is TGTGCCAGCAGCTTAACCAGGGGTGAAGCTTTCTTT.

This clone was recorded only once. The chain recombines TRBV5-8 with TRBJ1-1; D is possibly TRBD1 (5 bases). Looked up from germline, CDR1 is SGHTS and CDR2 is YDEGEE. The CDR3 consists of 15 residues. V was shortened by 5 bases and J by 3 bases, with 17 bases between the two germline ends. CDR3 region: CASRNGGVRYTEAFF. The CDR3 DNA reads TGTGCCAGCAGGAATGGGGGGGTCCGGTACACTGAAGCTTTCTTT. The complete variable domain, with remaining parts taken from reference TRBV5-8 and TRBJ1-1, reads EAGVTQSPTHLIKTRGQQATLRCSPISGHTSVYWYQQALGLGLQFLLWYDEGEERNRGNFPPRFSGRQFPNYSSELNVNALELEDSALYLCASRNGGVRYTEAFFGQGTRLTVV.

This clone turned up a few times. The rearrangement links TRBV2 to TRBJ1-3; D unclear. The ends were cut back, 7 bases at V and 4 bases at J, with 17 bases in the middle. CDR1 SNHLY and CDR2 FYNNEI come from the germline V gene. CDR3 length: 15 amino acids. CDR3 bases: TGTGCCAGCACCAGCCCTGATGCTCCGGGAAACACCATATATTTT. Translation: CASTSPDAPGNTIYF.

This clone was counted once. This chain uses TRBV4-2 with TRBJ2-1; D may correspond to TRBD1 or TRBD2 (6 bases each). In germline, CDR1 is LGHNA, CDR2 YNFKEQ. The CDR3 length is 14 residues. V was shortened by 0 bases and J by 8 bases, with 11 bases between the two germline ends. CDR3: CASSQDRGRYEQFF. The CDR3 region has the DNA TGTGCCAGCAGCCAAGATCGGGGGCGCTATGAGCAGTTCTTC.

CDR3 in amino acids: CASSFRQGGNTIYF. The DNA of the CDR3 is TGTGCCAGCAGCTTCAGACAGGGAGGAAACACCATATATTTT. The chain employs TRBV7-8 and TRBJ1-3, with TRBD1 identical over 7 bases. This CDR3 has 14 residues. CDR1 and CDR2 (germline): SGHVS, FQNEAQ. V trimming: 3 bases; J trimming: 4 bases; junction bases outside the gene matches: 3.

The gene calls are TRBV21-1 and TRBJ2-1. TRBV21-1 is flagged as a pseudogene. The CDR3 runs 16 residues. The CDR3: CASSPLGRRSYNEQFF. CDR3 coding DNA: TGTGCCAGCAGCCCCCTCGGACGAAGGTCCTACAATGAGCAGTTCTTC.

The gene calls are TRBV28 and TRBJ1-2; the match to TRBD1 covers 8 bases. Per the germline V gene, CDR1 is MDHEN and CDR2 is SYDVKM. J was trimmed by 8 bases and V by 1 base; bases with no gene match: 6. The CDR3 sequence is 14 residues long. CDR3: CASSLLGRGRGYTF. Written as DNA, the CDR3 is TGTGCCAGCAGTTTATTAGGCAGGGGGCGAGGCTACACCTTC.

The rearrangement uses TRBV20-1 and TRBJ1-2; 7 nucleotides line up with TRBD1. V was pared by 3 bases and J by 0 bases, with 10 bases of the junction left unmatched. The CDR3 contains 16 residues. Germline V lookup: CDR1 DFQATT, CDR2 SNEGSKA (reference sequence). The DNA of the CDR3 is TGCAGTGCTAGTGGGGCTCAGGGGGTTTCTAACTATGGCTACACCTTC. This translates into CSASGAQGVSNYGYTF.

This chain connects TRBV7-8 to TRBJ1-5; 7 positions agree with TRBD1. The germline V gene has CDR1 SGHVS and CDR2 FQNEAQ. There are 13 residues in the CDR3. The J segment lost 7 bases and the V segment lost 3 bases, leaving 3 bases of the junction unmatched. CDR3 DNA sequence: TGTGCCAGCAGCTTGACAGGGCAACAGCCCCAGCATTTT. Its translation: CASSLTGQQPQHF.

CDR3 loop: CAWSDRTPRNTIYF. CDR3 in DNA: TGTGCCTGGAGTGACCGGACACCTCGAAACACCATATATTTT. V gene TRBV30 combines with J gene TRBJ1-3; tentative D call: TRBD1 (5 bases). The V gene lost 1 base and the J gene lost 5 bases, with 12 bases spanning the gap. Per the germline V gene, CDR1 is GTSNPN and CDR2 is SVGIG (reference sequence). The CDR3 sequence is 14 residues long.

The sample holds one count of this clone. V gene TRBV4-1 combines with J gene TRBJ2-5; 12 nucleotides line up with TRBD2. Germline V gene lookup returns CDR1 MGHRA and CDR2 YSYEKL. The CDR3 runs 17 residues. The J segment lost 5 bases and the V segment lost 1 base, leaving 8 bases of the junction unmatched. The CDR3: CASSQGYLAGGRETQYF. CDR3 DNA: TGCGCCAGCAGCCAAGGGTATCTAGCGGGAGGGCGGGAGACCCAGTACTTC.

J is TRBJ1-3 and V is TRBV28; D is unclear. This CDR3 has 11 residues. Trimming took off 7 bases at V and 5 bases at J, with 6 bases between the two ends. Germline CDR1 reads MDHEN; CDR2 reads SYDVKM. Here the CDR3 DNA reads TGTGCCAGCAAGGAGAGAAACACCATATATTTT. It translates to CASKERNTIYF. The whole variable domain, filled in from reference TRBV28 and TRBJ1-3, reads DVKVTQSSRYLVKRTGEKVFLECVQDMDHENMFWYRQDPGLGLRLIYFSYDVKMKEKGDIPEGYSVSREKKERFSLILESASTNQTSMYLCASKERNTIYFGEGSWLTVV.

The CDR3 region has the DNA TGCAGCGTTGAGATTTCGGACGGCTACGAGCAGTACTTC. Its protein product is CSVEISDGYEQYF. The chain couples TRBV29-1 to TRBJ2-7; no definite D call. Germline values: CDR1 SQVTM, CDR2 ANQGSEA. V dropped 3 bases and J dropped 3 bases, with 12 bases sitting between them. CDR3 size: 13 residues.

The rearrangement links TRBV4-1 to TRBJ1-5; D is undetermined. Trimming shortened V by 0 bases and J by 7 bases, and 7 bases separated the two germline ends. This CDR3 contains 13 residues. Germline CDR1 MGHRA, CDR2 YSYEKL. The CDR3 nucleotides read TGCGCCAGCAGCCAAGATCGACGGCAGCCCCAGCATTTT. It yields the protein CASSQDRRQPQHF.

The chain links TRBV7-9 to TRBJ2-7; D is possibly TRBD2 (6 bases). Per germline, CDR1 SEHNR and CDR2 FQNEAQ (reference sequence). The V and J ends lost 5 bases and 0 bases respectively, with 17 bases between them. The CDR3 is 16 residues long. The DNA of the CDR3 is TGTGCCAGCAGCGGGACGGGACTGGCAAGCTCCTACGAGCAGTACTTC. As protein: CASSGTGLASSYEQYF.

This clone was seen only a few times. V usage is TRBV2 and J usage is TRBJ1-1; TRBD1 matches 7 bases. This CDR3 is built from 13 residues. CDR1 and CDR2 from the germline V gene are SNHLY and FYNNEI. V shed 7 bases and J 0 bases; nucleotides not matched to a gene: 2. CDR3 nucleotide sequence: TGTGCCAGCAAGACAGGGTTGAACACTGAAGCTTTCTTT. This gives the protein CASKTGLNTEAFF.

The chain employs TRBV5-6 and TRBJ2-2, with a weak D call TRBD2 (5 bases). This CDR3 has 14 residues. V was shortened by 4 bases and J by 5 bases, with 12 bases between the two germline ends. Germline CDR1 and CDR2: SGHDT and YYEEEE. For the CDR3, the DNA is TGTGCCAGCAGCCCGATAACTAGTACCGGGGAGCTGTTTTTT. Its translation is CASSPITSTGELFF.

The chain employs TRBV20-1 and TRBJ1-2; 7 positions agree with TRBD1. The CDR3 is made up of 11 amino acids. Germline assignment: CDR1 DFQATT and CDR2 SNEGSKA (reference sequence). The ends lost 2 bases at V and 13 bases at J; junction bases unmatched: 7. The CDR3 DNA is TGCAGTGCTAGATGGGGGACAGCTCGCACCTTC. This translates into CSARWGTARTF.

This chain joins TRBV7-8 and TRBJ2-7; D possibly uses TRBD1 or TRBD2 (6 bases each). CDR3 length: 13 residues. Trimming took off 5 bases at V and 5 bases at J, with 13 bases between the two ends. Germline CDR1 is SGHVS and CDR2 is FQNEAQ. The CDR3 is CASSRGARDEQYF. The DNA for the CDR3 is TGTGCCAGCAGCAGGGGGGCAAGGGACGAGCAGTACTTC. The entire variable domain, with the rest obtained from reference TRBV7-8 and TRBJ2-7, is as follows: GAGVSQSPRYKVAKRGQDVALRCDPISGHVSLFWYQQALGQGPEFLTYFQNEAQLDKSGLPSDRFFAERPEGSVSTLKIQRTQQEDSAVYLCASSRGARDEQYFGPGTRLTVT.

For the CDR3, the DNA is TGCGCCAGCAGCTTGGCGGACAGACAAGGAAACACCATATATTTT. Translated, it gives CASSLADRQGNTIYF. The rearrangement uses TRBV5-1 and TRBJ1-3; perhaps TRBD1 as D (6 bases). Trimming left V 0 bases short and J 4 bases short, with 11 bases between. The CDR3 loop spans 15 amino acids. Germline lookup yields CDR1 SGHRS and CDR2 YFSETQ.

The V call is TRBV6-5, the J call TRBJ1-5; D unclear. V lost 2 bases, J lost 0 bases, and 2 bases lay in between. Germline V gives CDR1 MNHEY, CDR2 SVGAGI. The CDR3 sequence is 13 residues long. For the CDR3, the DNA is TGTGCCAGCAGTTACCATAGCAATCAGCCCCAGCATTTT. Its translation: CASSYHSNQPQHF.

The chain carries TRBV28 and TRBJ1-2; D uncertain. V lost 4 bases to trimming and J lost 4 bases, with 7 bases between them. This CDR3 has 12 residues. Germline V gene sequence: CDR1 MDHEN, CDR2 SYDVKM. The CDR3 loop is CASSSSLYGYTF. The CDR3 DNA follows: TGTGCCAGCAGTTCCTCCCTCTATGGCTACACCTTC.

V gene TRBV3-1 (or the pseudogene TRBV3-2) combines with J gene TRBJ2-7; D unclear. V was pared by 0 bases and J by 0 bases, with 15 bases between. Germline CDR1 LGHDT, CDR2 YNNKEL (reference sequence). The CDR3 sequence is 17 residues long. CDR3 nucleotide sequence: TGTGCCAGCAGCCAAGATCACTACCAACTGTCCTCCTACGAGCAGTACTTC. Translated, it gives CASSQDHYQLSSYEQYF.

This clone was picked up one time. The chain combines TRBV3-1 (or the pseudogene TRBV3-2) with TRBJ1-5; D is unclear. This CDR3 has 14 residues. Trimming pared 5 bases from V and 0 bases from J, leaving 8 bases between. Germline V lookup: CDR1 LGHDT, CDR2 YNNKEL (reference sequence). For the CDR3, the DNA is TGTGCCAGCAGCTTGTCGAATAGCAATCAGCCCCAGCATTTT. Translated: CASSLSNSNQPQHF.

The chain carries TRBV27 and TRBJ2-1; a possible D gene is TRBD2 (5 bases). Trimming removed 2 bases from V and 8 bases from J, with 10 bases in between. This CDR3 spans 13 amino acids. The germline CDR1 and CDR2 sequences are MNHEY and SMNVEV (reference sequence). For the CDR3, the DNA is TGTGCCAGCAGTTTAGGCGGGTCTGATGAGCAGTTCTTC. Protein: CASSLGGSDEQFF.

The chain employs TRBV4-1 and TRBJ1-4; the D is unclear. The CDR3 has 15 amino acids. V dropped 4 bases and J dropped 3 bases, with 12 bases sitting between them. CDR1 is MGHRA and CDR2 is YSYEKL in the germline V gene. DNA of the CDR3: TGCGCCAGCAGCCCTCTTGGGATGTCTAATGAAAAACTGTTTTTT. It is translated as CASSPLGMSNEKLFF.

V usage is TRBV10-3 and J usage is TRBJ1-1; D is uncertain. Trimming took 6 bases from V and 3 from J, leaving 5 bases between them. Germline V gene lookup returns CDR1 ENHRY and CDR2 SYGVKD. CDR3 length: 11 residues. CDR3 sequence reads: CAIRADTEAFF. CDR3 in DNA: TGTGCCATCAGGGCCGACACTGAAGCTTTCTTT.

The chain joins TRBV11-2 to TRBJ1-6, with D possibly TRBD1 on 5 matching bases. Germline lookup yields CDR1 SGHAT and CDR2 FQNNGV. The length of the CDR3 is 15 residues. The V gene lost 7 bases and the J gene lost 0 bases, with 10 bases spanning the gap. The CDR3 loop is CASNLDNSYNSPLHF. The DNA for the CDR3 is TGTGCCAGCAACCTGGACAACTCCTATAATTCACCCCTCCACTTT.

The chain combines TRBV2 with TRBJ2-1; perhaps TRBD1 as D (6 bases). Germline CDR1 reads SNHLY; CDR2 reads FYNNEI. The CDR3 has 15 amino acids. Between the trimmed V and J ends, which lost 5 bases and 0 bases, there was a span of 11 bases. The DNA of the CDR3 is TGTGCCAGCAGTACGGACAGAGCCTCCTACAATGAGCAGTTCTTC. This codes for CASSTDRASYNEQFF.